This T cell receptor beta chain was identified in a study of blood T cell repertoires in COVID-19. Study context: T cells, B-cell-depleted T cells, or PBMCs provided the cDNA or gDNA that served as material.

Sequencing used immunoSEQ multiplex PCR; TCRdb keeps in-frame clones, though not all of them. The sample comprises fewer than 200,000 clones, roughly 80% of which are singletons, and around 8% rests with the top ten. From germline, CDR1 is SEHNR and CDR2 FQNEAQ (reference sequence). This CDR3 is 13 amino acids long. Trimming left V 5 bases short and J 7 bases short, with 11 bases between. The V call is TRBV7-9, the J call TRBJ2-2; no definite D call. This TCR came from a woman aged 60 to 75 with COVID-19, enrolled during active disease. Material for sequencing was peripheral blood. The CDR3 sequence: CASSPLTGGELFF. The CDR3 DNA is TGTGCCAGCAGCCCCCTCACGGGCGGGGAGCTGTTTTTT. Looking up the rest from reference TRBV7-9 and TRBJ2-2 gives the full variable domain: DTGVSQNPRHKITKRGQNVTFRCDPISEHNRLYWYRQTLGQGPEFLTYFQNEAQLEKSRLLSDRFSAERPKGSFSTLEIQRTEQGDSAMYLCASSPLTGGELFFGEGSRLTVL.